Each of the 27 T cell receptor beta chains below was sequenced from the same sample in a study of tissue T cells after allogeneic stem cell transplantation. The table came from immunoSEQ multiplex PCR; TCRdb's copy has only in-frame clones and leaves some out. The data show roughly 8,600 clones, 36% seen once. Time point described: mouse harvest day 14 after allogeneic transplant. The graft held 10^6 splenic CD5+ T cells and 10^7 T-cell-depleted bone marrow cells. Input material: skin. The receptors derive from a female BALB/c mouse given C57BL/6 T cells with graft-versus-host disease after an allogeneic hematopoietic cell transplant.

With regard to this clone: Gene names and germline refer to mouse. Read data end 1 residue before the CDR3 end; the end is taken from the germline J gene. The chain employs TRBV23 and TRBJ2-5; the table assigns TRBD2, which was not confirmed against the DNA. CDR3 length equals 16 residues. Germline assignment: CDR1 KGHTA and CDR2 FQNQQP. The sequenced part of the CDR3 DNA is TGCTCCAGCAGTCAATGGGGGGGCGCGAACCAAGACACCCAGTAC. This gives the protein CSSSQWGGANQDTQY. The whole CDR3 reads CSSSQWGGANQDTQYF.

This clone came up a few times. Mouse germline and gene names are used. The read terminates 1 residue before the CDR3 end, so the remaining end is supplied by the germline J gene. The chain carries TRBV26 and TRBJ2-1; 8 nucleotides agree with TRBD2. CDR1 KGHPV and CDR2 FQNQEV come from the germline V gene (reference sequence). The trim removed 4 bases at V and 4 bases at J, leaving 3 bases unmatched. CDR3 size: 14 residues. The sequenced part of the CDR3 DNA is TGTGCCAGCAGTCAATGGACTGGGTATGCTGAGCAGTTC. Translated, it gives CASSQWTGYAEQF. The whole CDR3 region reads CASSQWTGYAEQFF.

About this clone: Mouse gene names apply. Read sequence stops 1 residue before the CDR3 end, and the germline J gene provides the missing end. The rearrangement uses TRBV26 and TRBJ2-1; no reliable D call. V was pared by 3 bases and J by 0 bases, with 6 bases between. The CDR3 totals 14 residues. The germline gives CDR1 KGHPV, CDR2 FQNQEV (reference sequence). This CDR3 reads CASSLGINYAEQFF. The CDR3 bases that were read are TGTGCCAGCAGTCTCGGGATTAACTATGCTGAGCAGTTC. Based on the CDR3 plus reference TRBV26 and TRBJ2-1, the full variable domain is NSKVIQTPRYLVKGQGQKAKMRCIPEKGHPVVFWYQQNKNNEFKFLINFQNQEVLQQIDMTEKRFSAECPSNSPCSLEIQSSEAGDSALYLCASSLGINYAEQFFGPGTRLTVL.

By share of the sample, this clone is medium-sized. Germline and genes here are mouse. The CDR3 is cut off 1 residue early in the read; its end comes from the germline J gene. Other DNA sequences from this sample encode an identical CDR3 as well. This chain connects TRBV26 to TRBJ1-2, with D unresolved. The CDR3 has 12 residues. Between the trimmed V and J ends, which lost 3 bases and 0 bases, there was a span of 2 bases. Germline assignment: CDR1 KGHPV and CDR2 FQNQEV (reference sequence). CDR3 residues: CASSLSNSDYTF. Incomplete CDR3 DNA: TGTGCCAGCAGTCTATCAAACTCCGACTACACC.

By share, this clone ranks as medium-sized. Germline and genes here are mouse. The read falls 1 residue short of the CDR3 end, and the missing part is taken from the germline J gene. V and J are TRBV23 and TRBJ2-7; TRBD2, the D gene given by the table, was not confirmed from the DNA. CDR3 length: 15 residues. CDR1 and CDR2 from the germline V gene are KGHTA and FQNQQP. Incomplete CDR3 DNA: TGCTCCAGCAGTCAATCACCGGGAGGGACTTATGAACAGTAC. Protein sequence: CSSSQSPGGTYEQY. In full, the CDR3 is CSSSQSPGGTYEQYF.

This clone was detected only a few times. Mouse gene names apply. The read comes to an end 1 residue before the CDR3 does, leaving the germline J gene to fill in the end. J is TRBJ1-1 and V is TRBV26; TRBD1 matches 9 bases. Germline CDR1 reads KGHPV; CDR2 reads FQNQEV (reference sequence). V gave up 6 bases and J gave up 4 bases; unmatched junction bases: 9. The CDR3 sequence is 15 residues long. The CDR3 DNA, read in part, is TGTGCCAGCAGCCCTTTCACAGGGGGCGGCACAGAAGTCTTC. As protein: CASSPFTGGGTEVF. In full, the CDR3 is CASSPFTGGGTEVFF.

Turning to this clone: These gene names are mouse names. The chain's CDR3 is CARSENTEVFF. The sequenced part of the CDR3 DNA is TGTGCCAGATCAGAAAACACAGAAGTCTTC. This chain connects TRBV5 to TRBJ1-1; D gene unclear. The read finishes 1 residue shy of the CDR3 end, and the germline J gene is used to complete it. Trimming left V 9 bases short and J 1 base short, with 6 bases between. Germline V gene lookup returns CDR1 LGHNA and CDR2 YNLKQL (reference sequence). This CDR3 is 11 amino acids long.

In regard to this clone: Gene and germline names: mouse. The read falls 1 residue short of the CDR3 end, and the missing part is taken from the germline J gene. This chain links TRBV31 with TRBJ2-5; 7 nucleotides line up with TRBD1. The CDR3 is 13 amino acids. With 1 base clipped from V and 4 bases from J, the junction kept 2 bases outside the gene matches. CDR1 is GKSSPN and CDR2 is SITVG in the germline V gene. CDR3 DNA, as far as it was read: TGTGCCTGGAGTCGCGGGACAGAAGACACCCAGTAC. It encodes CAWSRGTEDTQY. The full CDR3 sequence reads CAWSRGTEDTQYF.

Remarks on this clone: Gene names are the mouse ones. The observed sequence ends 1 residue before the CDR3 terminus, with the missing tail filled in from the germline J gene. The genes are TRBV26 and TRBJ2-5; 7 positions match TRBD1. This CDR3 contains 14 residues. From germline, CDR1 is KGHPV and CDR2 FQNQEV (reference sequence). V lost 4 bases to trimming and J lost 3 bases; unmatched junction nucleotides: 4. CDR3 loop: CASSPTGRQDTQYF. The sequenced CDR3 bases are TGTGCCAGCAGTCCGACAGGGAGGCAAGACACCCAGTAC.

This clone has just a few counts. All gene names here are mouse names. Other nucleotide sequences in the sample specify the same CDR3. The CDR3 bases that were read are TGTGCTAGCAGTAGATGGCGGGGGGGGCGGGGGGAACAGTAC. It codes for CASSRWRGGRGEQY. The whole CDR3 is CASSRWRGGRGEQYF. The J gene is TRBJ2-7, the V gene TRBV17; 8 positions match TRBD2. The read halts 1 residue ahead of the CDR3 end, with the missing end drawn from the germline J gene. The CDR3 runs to 15 residues. The germline V gene has CDR1 MNHDT and CDR2 YYDKIL. Germline trimming cut 2 bases from V and 7 bases from J; bases unmatched to any gene: 10.

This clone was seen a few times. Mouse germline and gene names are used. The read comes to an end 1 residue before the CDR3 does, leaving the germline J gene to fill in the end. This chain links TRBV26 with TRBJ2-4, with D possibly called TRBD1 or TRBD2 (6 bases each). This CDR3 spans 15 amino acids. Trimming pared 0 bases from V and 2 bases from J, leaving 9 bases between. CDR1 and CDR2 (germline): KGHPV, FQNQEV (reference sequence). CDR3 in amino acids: CASSLSGGVQNTLYF. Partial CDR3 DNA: TGTGCCAGCAGTCTGTCTGGGGGCGTTCAAAACACCTTGTAC.

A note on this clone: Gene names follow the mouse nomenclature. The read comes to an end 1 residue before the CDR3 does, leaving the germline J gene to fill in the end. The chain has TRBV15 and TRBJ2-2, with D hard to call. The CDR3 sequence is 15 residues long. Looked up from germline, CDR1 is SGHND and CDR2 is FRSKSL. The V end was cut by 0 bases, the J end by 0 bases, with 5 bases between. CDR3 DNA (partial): TGTGCCAGCAGTTTAGCGCCCGCAAACACCGGGCAGCTCTAC. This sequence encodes CASSLAPANTGQLY. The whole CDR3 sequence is CASSLAPANTGQLYF.

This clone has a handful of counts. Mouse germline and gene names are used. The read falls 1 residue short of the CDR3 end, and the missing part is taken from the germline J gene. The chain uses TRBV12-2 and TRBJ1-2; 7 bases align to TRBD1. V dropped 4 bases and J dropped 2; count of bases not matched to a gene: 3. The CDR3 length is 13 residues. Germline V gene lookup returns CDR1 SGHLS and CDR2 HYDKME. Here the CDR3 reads CASSPQGNSDYTF. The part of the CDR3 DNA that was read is TGTGCCAGCTCCCCACAGGGGAACTCCGACTACACC.

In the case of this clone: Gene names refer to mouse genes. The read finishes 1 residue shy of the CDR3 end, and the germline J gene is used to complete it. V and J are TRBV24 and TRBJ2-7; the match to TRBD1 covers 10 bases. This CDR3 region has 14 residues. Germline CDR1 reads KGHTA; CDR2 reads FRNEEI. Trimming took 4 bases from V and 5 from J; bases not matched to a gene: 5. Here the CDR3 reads CASSRTGTGDEQYF. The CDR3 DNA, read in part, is TGTGCCAGCAGTCGGACCGGGACAGGGGATGAACAGTAC.

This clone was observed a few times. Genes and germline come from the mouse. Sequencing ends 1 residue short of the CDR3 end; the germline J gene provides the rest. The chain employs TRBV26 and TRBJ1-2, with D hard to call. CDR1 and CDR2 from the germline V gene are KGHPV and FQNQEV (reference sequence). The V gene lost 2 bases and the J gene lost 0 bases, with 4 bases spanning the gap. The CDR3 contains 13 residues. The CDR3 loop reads CASSLNTNSDYTF. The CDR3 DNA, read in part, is TGTGCCAGCAGTCTGAACACAAACTCCGACTACACC.

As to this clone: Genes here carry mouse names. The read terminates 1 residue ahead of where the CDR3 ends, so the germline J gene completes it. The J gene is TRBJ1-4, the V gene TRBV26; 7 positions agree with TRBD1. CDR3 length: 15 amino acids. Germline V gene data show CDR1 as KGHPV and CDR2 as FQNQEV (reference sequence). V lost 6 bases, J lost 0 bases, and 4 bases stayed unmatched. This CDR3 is CASSLQGFSNERLFF. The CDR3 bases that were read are TGTGCCAGCAGCCTACAGGGGTTTTCCAACGAAAGATTATTT.

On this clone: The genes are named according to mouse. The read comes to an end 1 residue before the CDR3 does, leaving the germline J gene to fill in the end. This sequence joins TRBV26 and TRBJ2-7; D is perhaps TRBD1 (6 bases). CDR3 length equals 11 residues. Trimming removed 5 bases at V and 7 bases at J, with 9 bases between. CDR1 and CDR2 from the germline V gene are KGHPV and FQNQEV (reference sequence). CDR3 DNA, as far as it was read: TGTGCCAGCAGTAGACAGGACGAACAGTAC. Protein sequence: CASSRQDEQY. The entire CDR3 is CASSRQDEQYF. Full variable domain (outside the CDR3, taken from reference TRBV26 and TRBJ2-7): NSKVIQTPRYLVKGQGQKAKMRCIPEKGHPVVFWYQQNKNNEFKFLINFQNQEVLQQIDMTEKRFSAECPSNSPCSLEIQSSEAGDSALYLCASSRQDEQYFGPGTRLTVL.

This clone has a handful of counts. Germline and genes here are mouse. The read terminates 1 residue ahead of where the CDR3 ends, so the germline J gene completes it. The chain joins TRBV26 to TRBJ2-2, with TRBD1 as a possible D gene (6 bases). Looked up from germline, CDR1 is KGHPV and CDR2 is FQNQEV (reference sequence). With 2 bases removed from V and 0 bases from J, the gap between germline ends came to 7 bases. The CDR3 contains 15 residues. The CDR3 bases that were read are TGTGCCAGCAGTCTGGGACAGTCAAACACCGGGCAGCTCTAC. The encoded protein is CASSLGQSNTGQLY. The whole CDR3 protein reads CASSLGQSNTGQLYF.

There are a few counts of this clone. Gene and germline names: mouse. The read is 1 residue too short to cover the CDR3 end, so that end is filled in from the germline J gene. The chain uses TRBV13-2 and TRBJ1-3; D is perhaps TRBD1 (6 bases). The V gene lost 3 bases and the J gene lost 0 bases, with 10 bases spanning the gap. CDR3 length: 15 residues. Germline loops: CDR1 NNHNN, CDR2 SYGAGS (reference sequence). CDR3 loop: CASGAGTNSGNTLYF. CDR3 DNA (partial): TGTGCCAGCGGTGCCGGGACAAATTCTGGAAATACGCTCTAT.

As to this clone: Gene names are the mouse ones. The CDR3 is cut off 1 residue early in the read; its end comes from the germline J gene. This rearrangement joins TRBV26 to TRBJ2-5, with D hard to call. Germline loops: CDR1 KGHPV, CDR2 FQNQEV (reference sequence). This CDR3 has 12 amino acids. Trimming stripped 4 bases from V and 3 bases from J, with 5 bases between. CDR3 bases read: TGTGCCAGCAGTCGACATCAAGACACCCAGTAC. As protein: CASSRHQDTQY. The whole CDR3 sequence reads CASSRHQDTQYF.

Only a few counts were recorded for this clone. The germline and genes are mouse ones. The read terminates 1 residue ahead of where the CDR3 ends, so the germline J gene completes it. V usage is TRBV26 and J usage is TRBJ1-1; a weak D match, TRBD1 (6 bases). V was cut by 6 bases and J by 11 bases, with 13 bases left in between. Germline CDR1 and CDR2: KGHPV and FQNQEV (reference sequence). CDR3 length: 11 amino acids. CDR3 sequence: CASSRGAGVFF. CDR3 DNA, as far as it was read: TGTGCCAGCAGCCGGGGGGCAGGGGTCTTC.

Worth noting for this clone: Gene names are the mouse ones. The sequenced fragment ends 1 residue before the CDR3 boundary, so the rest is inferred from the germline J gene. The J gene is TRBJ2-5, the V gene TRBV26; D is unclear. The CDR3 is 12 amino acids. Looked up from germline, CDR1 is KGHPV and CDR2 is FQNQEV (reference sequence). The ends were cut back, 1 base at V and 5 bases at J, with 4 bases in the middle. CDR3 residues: CASSLYGDTQYF. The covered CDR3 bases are TGTGCCAGCAGTCTGTATGGAGACACCCAGTAC.

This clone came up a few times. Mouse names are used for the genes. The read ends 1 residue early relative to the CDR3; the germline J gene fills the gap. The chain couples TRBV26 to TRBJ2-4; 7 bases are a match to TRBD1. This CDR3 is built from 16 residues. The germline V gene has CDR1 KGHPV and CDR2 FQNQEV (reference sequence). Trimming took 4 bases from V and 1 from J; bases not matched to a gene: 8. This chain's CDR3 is CASSPYRGGGQNTLYF. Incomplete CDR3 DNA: TGTGCCAGCAGTCCCTACAGGGGAGGAGGTCAAAACACCTTGTAC.

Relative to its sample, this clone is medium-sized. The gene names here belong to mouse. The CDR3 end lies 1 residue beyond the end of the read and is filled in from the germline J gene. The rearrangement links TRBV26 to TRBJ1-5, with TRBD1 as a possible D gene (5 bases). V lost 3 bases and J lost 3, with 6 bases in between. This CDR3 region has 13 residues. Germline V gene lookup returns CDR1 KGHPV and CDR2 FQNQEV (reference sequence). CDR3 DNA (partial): TGTGCCAGCAGTCTAGGGGTCAACCAGGCTCCGCTT. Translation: CASSLGVNQAPL. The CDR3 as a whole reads CASSLGVNQAPLF.

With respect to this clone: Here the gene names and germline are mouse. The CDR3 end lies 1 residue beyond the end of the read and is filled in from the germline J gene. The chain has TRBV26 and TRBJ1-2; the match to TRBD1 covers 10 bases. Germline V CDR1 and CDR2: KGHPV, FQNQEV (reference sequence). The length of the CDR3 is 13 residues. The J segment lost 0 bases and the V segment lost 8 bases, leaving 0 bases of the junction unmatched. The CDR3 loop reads CASGQGANSDYTF. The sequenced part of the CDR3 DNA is TGTGCCAGCGGACAGGGGGCAAACTCCGACTACACC.

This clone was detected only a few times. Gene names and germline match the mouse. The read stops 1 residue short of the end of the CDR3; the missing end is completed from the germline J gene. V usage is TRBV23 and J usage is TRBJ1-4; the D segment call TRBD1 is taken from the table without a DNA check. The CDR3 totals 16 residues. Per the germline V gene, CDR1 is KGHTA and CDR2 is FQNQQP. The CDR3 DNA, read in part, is TGCTCCAGCAGTCAATCCGCCGGACAAACCAACGAAAGATTATTT. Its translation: CSSSQSAGQTNERLF. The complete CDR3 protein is CSSSQSAGQTNERLFF.

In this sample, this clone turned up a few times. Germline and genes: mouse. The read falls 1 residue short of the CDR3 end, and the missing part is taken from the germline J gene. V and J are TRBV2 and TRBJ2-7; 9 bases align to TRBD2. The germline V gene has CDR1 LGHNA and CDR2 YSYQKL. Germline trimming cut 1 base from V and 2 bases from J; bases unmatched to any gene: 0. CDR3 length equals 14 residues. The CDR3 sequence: CASSQGDWAYEQYF. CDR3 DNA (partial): TGTGCCAGCAGCCAAGGGGACTGGGCCTATGAACAGTAC.